Below are 10 T cell receptor beta chains sequenced from a single sample in a study of cytomegalovirus exposure and HLA in healthy donors. PCR amplification relied on 60 Vbeta primers (plus 13 Jbeta primers). Sequencing used immunoSEQ multiplex PCR; TCRdb keeps in-frame clones, though not all of them. The sample yields 99,000 or so clones, approximately 82% seen once. The sample taken for sequencing was PBMCs. The receptors shown here come from a man in his forties in good health and CMV-seropositive.

This chain links TRBV27 with TRBJ1-4; possibly TRBD1 for D (5 bases). The CDR3 is 16 residues long. Trimming shortened V by 7 bases and J by 1 base, and 16 bases separated the two germline ends. Germline-derived CDR1 and CDR2 are MNHEY and SMNVEV (reference sequence). The CDR3 sequence: CASKPLSGGTNEKLFF. CDR3 bases: TGTGCCAGCAAACCCTTGTCCGGGGGAACTAATGAAAAACTGTTTTTT.

This clone was observed a handful of times. The chain carries TRBV27 and TRBJ2-7; maybe TRBD2 (7 bases). CDR1 MNHEY and CDR2 SMNVEV come from the germline V gene (reference sequence). CDR3 size: 14 residues. V was cut by 4 bases and J by 2 bases, with 12 bases left in between. The CDR3 DNA is TGTGCCAGCAGTTGGGGAGGGGGGACCTACGAGCAGTACTTC. This gives the protein CASSWGGGTYEQYF.

The V and J genes are TRBV11-3 and TRBJ2-2; 7 nucleotides line up with TRBD2. Looked up from germline, CDR1 is SGHNT and CDR2 is YENEEA. The ends lost 5 bases at V and 5 bases at J; junction bases unmatched: 2. The CDR3 has 13 amino acids. The chain's CDR3 is CASSLGGTGELFF. DNA of the CDR3: TGTGCCAGCAGCCTGGGAGGGACCGGGGAGCTGTTTTTT.

V is TRBV5-6 and J is TRBJ2-7, with 10 nucleotides matching TRBD2. Germline V CDR1 and CDR2: SGHDT, YYEEEE. V was pared by 2 bases and J by 4 bases, with 6 bases of the junction left unmatched. The CDR3 is made up of 15 amino acids. This CDR3 reads CASSLSSGRKYEQYF. CDR3 coding DNA: TGTGCCAGCAGCTTAAGTAGCGGGAGGAAGTACGAGCAGTACTTC.

The V call is TRBV5-6, the J call TRBJ2-7; D possibly corresponds to TRBD2 (5 bases). Trimming took 0 bases from V and 0 from J, leaving 10 bases between them. The CDR3 runs 15 residues. Per germline, CDR1 SGHDT and CDR2 YYEEEE. This CDR3 is CASSLAEADSYEQYF. Here the CDR3 DNA reads TGTGCCAGCAGCTTGGCGGAGGCAGACTCCTACGAGCAGTACTTC.

The chain uses TRBV7-9 and TRBJ1-1, with a tentative D call TRBD1 (5 bases). Trimming took 5 bases from V and 4 from J, leaving 14 bases between them. Per germline, CDR1 SEHNR and CDR2 FQNEAQ (reference sequence). The CDR3 runs 14 residues. The CDR3 bases are TGTGCCAGCAGCCCATCTGGACATATCACTGAAGCTTTCTTT. As protein: CASSPSGHITEAFF.

The rearrangement uses TRBV11-3 and TRBJ2-7, with 9 bases matching TRBD1. Trimming cost V 4 bases and J 9 bases; bases outside gene matches: 19. The CDR3 spans 17 residues. Germline assignment: CDR1 SGHNT and CDR2 YENEEA. The CDR3 is CASSSYTSGQGKVVQYF. CDR3 in DNA: TGTGCCAGCAGCTCGTATACCTCCGGACAGGGGAAGGTTGTGCAGTACTTC.

The chain uses TRBV2 and TRBJ1-3; TRBD1 matches at 8 bases. Unmatched junction bases numbered 3, after V lost 4 bases and J lost 4 bases. CDR3 length: 14 amino acids. Germline CDR1 reads SNHLY; CDR2 reads FYNNEI. The CDR3 DNA reads as TGTGCCAGCAGTGTCGGGACAGGAGGAAACACCATATATTTT. Protein product: CASSVGTGGNTIYF.

This clone was observed a single time. This chain links TRBV27 with TRBJ2-5; a possible D gene is TRBD1 (6 bases). Germline V gene lookup returns CDR1 MNHEY and CDR2 SMNVEV (reference sequence). The CDR3 extends over 14 amino acids. Deletions cut 6 bases from V and 13 bases from J, with 24 bases between. As DNA, the CDR3 is TGTGCCAGCAGCTTAGACGTCGGCAGGGGTAAATGGTACTTC. It codes for CASSLDVGRGKWYF.

V and J are TRBV5-6 and TRBJ2-7; D may be TRBD1 (5 bases). The CDR3 is made up of 12 amino acids. Per the germline V gene, CDR1 is SGHDT and CDR2 is YYEEEE. V was pared by 3 bases and J by 5 bases, with 9 bases between. The CDR3 spells CASSSRANEQYF. The CDR3 nucleotides read TGTGCCAGCAGCTCCAGGGCTAACGAGCAGTACTTC. Full variable domain (missing parts from reference TRBV5-6 and TRBJ2-7): DAGVTQSPTHLIKTRGQQVTLRCSPKSGHDTVSWYQQALGQGPQFIFQYYEEEERQRGNFPDRFSGHQFPNYSSELNVNALLLGDSALYLCASSSRANEQYFGPGTRLTVT.